The 11 T cell receptor beta chains presented below share a single source sample, sequenced in a study of CD8 T cells in ankylosing spondylitis. TCRdb re-derived calls from the 5' RACE reads in MiXCR, one entry per CDR3 protein. The repertoire holds about 160,000 distinct CDR3 sequences, with more than 40% as singletons. The sequenced sample consisted of synovial fluid, either unsorted or a sorted T cell fraction (not recorded which). Every receptor here comes from a male donor with ankylosing spondylitis.

This clonotype appeared many times. The V call is TRBV9, the J call TRBJ2-7; no definite D call. The germline V gene encodes CDR1 SGDLS and CDR2 YYNGEE. This CDR3 spans 15 amino acids. Trimming pared 0 bases from V and 4 bases from J, leaving 14 bases between. CDR3 sequence reads: CASSVGWANSYEQYF. In nucleotides, the CDR3 is TGTGCCAGCAGCGTAGGTTGGGCGAACTCTTACGAGCAGTACTTC.

This clonotype showed up just once. The genes are TRBV7-2 and TRBJ2-3, with D tentatively TRBD2 (5 bases). The V gene lost 0 bases and the J gene lost 14 bases, with 15 bases spanning the gap. The CDR3 covers 13 residues. Germline CDR1 SGHTA, CDR2 FQGNSA. The CDR3 reads CASSLARRSRTYF. In DNA, the CDR3 is TGTGCCAGCAGCTTAGCGCGGAGGTCTAGGACGTATTTT.

This chain uses TRBV7-2 with TRBJ1-3; perhaps TRBD1 as D (5 bases). V shed 2 bases and J shed 2 bases, with 10 bases lying between them. This CDR3 has 15 residues. Germline lookup yields CDR1 SGHTA and CDR2 FQGNSA. In nucleotides, the CDR3 is TGTGCCAGCAGCTTACCCGCAGGGACTGGAAACACCATATATTTT. Translating it yields CASSLPAGTGNTIYF.

There are a few counts of this clonotype. The chain links TRBV5-6 to TRBJ2-2; D is ambiguous. The CDR3 contains 12 residues. V was clipped by 4 bases and J by 4 bases, with 5 bases between them. Germline loops: CDR1 SGHDT, CDR2 YYEEEE. The CDR3 nucleotides read TGTGCCAGCAGCCGAGCCACCGGGGAGCTGTTTTTT. It yields the protein CASSRATGELFF.

This clonotype was counted a few times. This chain links TRBV4-1 with TRBJ2-6; 9 nucleotides agree with TRBD1. The CDR3 sequence is 18 residues long. Unmatched junction bases numbered 9, after V lost 0 bases and J lost 6 bases. Germline CDR1 is MGHRA and CDR2 is YSYEKL. CDR3 coding DNA: TGCGCCAGCAGCCAAGACCGGGACAGGGTTTCTTTGGCCAACGTCCTGACTTTC. Translated, it gives CASSQDRDRVSLANVLTF.

The chain uses TRBV5-1 and TRBJ2-7, with D perhaps given as TRBD1 or TRBD2 (5 bases each). The germline CDR1 and CDR2 sequences are SGHRS and YFSETQ. The V and J ends lost 0 bases and 4 bases respectively, with 14 bases between them. CDR3 length equals 15 residues. CDR3 nucleotide sequence: TGCGCCAGCAGCTTGGAAGAGGGGAAACTTTACGAGCAGTACTTC. Translated, it gives CASSLEEGKLYEQYF.

The V and J genes are TRBV7-9 and TRBJ2-5, with unresolved D. The CDR3 totals 14 residues. Per germline, CDR1 SEHNR and CDR2 FQNEAQ (reference sequence). V was shortened by 2 bases and J by 1 base, with 8 bases between the two germline ends. The CDR3 reads CASSLRWRQETQYF. The CDR3 bases are TGTGCCAGCAGCTTACGGTGGCGCCAAGAGACCCAGTACTTC. The full variable domain, its missing parts supplied by reference TRBV7-9 and TRBJ2-5, is DTGVSQNPRHKITKRGQNVTFRCDPISEHNRLYWYRQTLGQGPEFLTYFQNEAQLEKSRLLSDRFSAERPKGSFSTLEIQRTEQGDSAMYLCASSLRWRQETQYFGPGTRLLVL.

The table lists this clonotype with a few counts. The rearrangement uses TRBV4-1 and TRBJ2-3; D not certain. This CDR3 contains 14 residues. Trimming took 0 bases from V and 5 from J, leaving 9 bases between them. Germline V gene lookup returns CDR1 MGHRA and CDR2 YSYEKL. CDR3 protein: CASSQDLWGDTQYF. CDR3 nucleotides: TGCGCCAGCAGCCAAGATTTATGGGGAGATACGCAGTATTTT.

The table lists this clonotype with a few counts. The J gene is TRBJ1-1, the V gene TRBV29-1; 8 bases line up with TRBD1. V was clipped by 6 bases and J by 5 bases; unmatched bases: 2. Germline CDR1 and CDR2: SQVTM and ANQGSEA. This CDR3 has 11 residues. The CDR3 protein is CSVWDRTEAFF. The CDR3 DNA reads TGCAGCGTATGGGACAGGACTGAAGCTTTCTTT.

The chain recombines TRBV30 with TRBJ2-7, with 8 bases matching TRBD2. The ends lost 8 bases at V and 4 bases at J; junction bases unmatched: 13. Germline loops: CDR1 GTSNPN, CDR2 SVGIG (reference sequence). The CDR3 spans 14 residues. This CDR3 reads CAADKREWGYEQYF. In DNA, the CDR3 is TGTGCCGCAGACAAGCGGGAGTGGGGTTACGAGCAGTACTTC.

This clonotype was observed a few times. The J gene is TRBJ2-7, the V gene TRBV12-3 or TRBV12-4; D is unclear. The CDR3 loop spans 13 amino acids. Trimming cost V 3 bases and J 2 bases, with 8 bases left between them. DNA for the CDR3: TGTGCCAGCAGTTTGGCTGATGCCTACGAGCAGTACTTC. Translating it yields CASSLADAYEQYF.